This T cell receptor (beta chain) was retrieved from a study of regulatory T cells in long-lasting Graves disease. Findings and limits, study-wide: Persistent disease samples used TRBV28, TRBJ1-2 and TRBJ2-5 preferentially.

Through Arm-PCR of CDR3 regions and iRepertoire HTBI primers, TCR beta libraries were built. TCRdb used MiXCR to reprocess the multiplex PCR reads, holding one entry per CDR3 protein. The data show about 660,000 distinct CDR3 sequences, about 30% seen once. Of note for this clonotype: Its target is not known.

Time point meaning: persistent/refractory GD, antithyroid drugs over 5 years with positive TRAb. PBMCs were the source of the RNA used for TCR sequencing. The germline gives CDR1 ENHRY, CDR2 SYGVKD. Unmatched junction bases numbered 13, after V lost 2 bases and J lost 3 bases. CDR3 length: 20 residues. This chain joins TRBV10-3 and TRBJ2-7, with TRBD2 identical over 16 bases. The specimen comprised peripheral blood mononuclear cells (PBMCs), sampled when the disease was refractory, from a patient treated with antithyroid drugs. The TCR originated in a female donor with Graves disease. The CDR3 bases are TGTGCCATCAGTGAGCCGGGGACTAGCGGGAGGGCGGGATATAACTACGAGCAGTACTTC. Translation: CAISEPGTSGRAGYNYEQYF.